This TCR beta chain was recorded in a study of T and B cells in COVID-19 patients. Study outcomes and limitations: Early severe-case samples and blood from mildly ill patients during symptoms were in short supply. In COVID-19 patients, T cell receptor beta variable and joining gene use was reportedly strongly skewed.

TRB rearrangements were amplified by multiplex PCR with BIOMED2 TRB-A/B primers. One entry per CDR3 protein, called by TCRdb with MiXCR from the multiplex PCR reads. The repertoire holds around 6,700 distinct CDR3 sequences, with under 30% as singletons. Trimming pared 1 base from V and 4 bases from J, leaving 8 bases between. The germline V gene encodes CDR1 PRHDT and CDR2 FYEKMQ (reference sequence). CDR3 length: 15 amino acids. In this sample, this clonotype is medium-sized. Its antigen is as yet unknown. Each TRB amplification used 250-500 ng of genomic DNA from blood. The receptor was isolated from a human donor with active COVID-19. This chain joins TRBV13 and TRBJ2-6; tentatively, D is TRBD1 or TRBD2 (5 bases each). The sequenced sample was blood. The CDR3 DNA reads as TGTGCCAGCAGCTTAGTGGGGACGGGGGCCAACGTCCTGACTTTC. This gives the protein CASSLVGTGANVLTF.